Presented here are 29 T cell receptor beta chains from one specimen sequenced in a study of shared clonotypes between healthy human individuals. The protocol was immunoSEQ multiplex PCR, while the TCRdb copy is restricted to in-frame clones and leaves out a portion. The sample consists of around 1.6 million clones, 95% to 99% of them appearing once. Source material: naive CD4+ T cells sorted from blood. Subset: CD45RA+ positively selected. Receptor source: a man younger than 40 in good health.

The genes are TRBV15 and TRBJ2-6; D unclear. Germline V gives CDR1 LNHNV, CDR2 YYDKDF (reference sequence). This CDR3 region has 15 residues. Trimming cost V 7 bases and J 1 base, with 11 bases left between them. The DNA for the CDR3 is TGTGCCACCAAGGCAAGAGAGTCTGGGGCCAACGTCCTGACTTTC. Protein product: CATKARESGANVLTF.

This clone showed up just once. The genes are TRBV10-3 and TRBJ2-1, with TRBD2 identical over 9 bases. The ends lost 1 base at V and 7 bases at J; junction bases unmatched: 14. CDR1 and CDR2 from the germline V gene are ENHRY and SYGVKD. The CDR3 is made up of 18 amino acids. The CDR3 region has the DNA TGTGCCATCAGTGAGTTTAGCGGGAGAAAGGGCGTGTGGAATGAGCAGTTCTTC. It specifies CAISEFSGRKGVWNEQFF.

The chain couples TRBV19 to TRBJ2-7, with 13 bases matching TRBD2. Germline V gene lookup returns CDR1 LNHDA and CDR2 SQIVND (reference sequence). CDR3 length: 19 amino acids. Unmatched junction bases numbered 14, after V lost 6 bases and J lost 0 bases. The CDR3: CASSRVGTSGAHASYEQYF. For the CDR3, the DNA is TGTGCCAGTAGCCGTGTTGGGACTAGCGGGGCACACGCCTCCTACGAGCAGTACTTC.

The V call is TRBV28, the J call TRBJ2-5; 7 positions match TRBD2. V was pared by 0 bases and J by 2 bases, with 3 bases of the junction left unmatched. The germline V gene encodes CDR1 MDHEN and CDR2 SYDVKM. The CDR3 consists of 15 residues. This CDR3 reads CASSLWKAGQETQYF. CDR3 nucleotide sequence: TGTGCCAGCAGTTTATGGAAAGCGGGGCAAGAGACCCAGTACTTC.

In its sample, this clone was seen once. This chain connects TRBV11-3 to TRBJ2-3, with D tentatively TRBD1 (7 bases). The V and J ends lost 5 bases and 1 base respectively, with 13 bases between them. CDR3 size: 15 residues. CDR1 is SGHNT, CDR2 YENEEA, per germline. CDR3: CASSQGGGGTDTQYF. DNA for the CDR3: TGTGCCAGCAGCCAAGGAGGGGGCGGCACAGATACGCAGTATTTT.

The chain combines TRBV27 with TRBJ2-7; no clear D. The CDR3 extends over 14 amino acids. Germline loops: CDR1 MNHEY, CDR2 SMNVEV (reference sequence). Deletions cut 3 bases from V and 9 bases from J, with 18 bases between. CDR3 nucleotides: TGTGCCAGCAGTTTCTGGGAAACGGGTAACAGGCAGTACTTC. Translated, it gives CASSFWETGNRQYF.

CDR3 nucleotides: TGCAGTGCTGGCGGGGGTAGTGAGCAGTTCTTC. The encoded protein is CSAGGGSEQFF. The chain couples TRBV20-1 to TRBJ2-1; 7 nucleotides line up with TRBD2. The CDR3 consists of 11 residues. Germline V gives CDR1 DFQATT, CDR2 SNEGSKA (reference sequence). The V and J ends lost 5 bases and 9 bases, in that order; junction bases with no gene match: 4.

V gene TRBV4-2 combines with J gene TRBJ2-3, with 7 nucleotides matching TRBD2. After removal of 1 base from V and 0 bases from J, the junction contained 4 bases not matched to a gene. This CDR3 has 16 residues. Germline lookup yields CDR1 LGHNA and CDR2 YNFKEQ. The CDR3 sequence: CASSQATSASTDTQYF. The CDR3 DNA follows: TGTGCCAGCAGCCAAGCAACTAGCGCTAGCACAGATACGCAGTATTTT.

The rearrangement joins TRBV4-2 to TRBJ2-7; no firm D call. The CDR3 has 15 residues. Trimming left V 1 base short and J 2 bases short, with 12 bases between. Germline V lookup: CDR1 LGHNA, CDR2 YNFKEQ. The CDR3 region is CASSQGAGLTYEQYF. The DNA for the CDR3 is TGTGCCAGCAGCCAAGGGGCAGGATTAACCTACGAGCAGTACTTC.

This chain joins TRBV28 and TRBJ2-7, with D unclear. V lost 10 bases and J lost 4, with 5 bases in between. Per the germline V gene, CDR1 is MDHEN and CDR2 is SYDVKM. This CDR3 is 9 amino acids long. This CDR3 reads CATLYEQYF. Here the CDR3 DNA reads TGTGCCACGCTTTACGAGCAGTACTTC.

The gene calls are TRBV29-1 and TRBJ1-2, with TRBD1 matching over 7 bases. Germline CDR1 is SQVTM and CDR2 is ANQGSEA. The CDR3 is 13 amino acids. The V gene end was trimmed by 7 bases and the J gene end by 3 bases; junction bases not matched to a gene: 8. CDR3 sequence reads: CSAQAGTDYGYTF. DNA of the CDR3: TGCAGCGCCCAAGCCGGGACAGACTATGGCTACACCTTC.

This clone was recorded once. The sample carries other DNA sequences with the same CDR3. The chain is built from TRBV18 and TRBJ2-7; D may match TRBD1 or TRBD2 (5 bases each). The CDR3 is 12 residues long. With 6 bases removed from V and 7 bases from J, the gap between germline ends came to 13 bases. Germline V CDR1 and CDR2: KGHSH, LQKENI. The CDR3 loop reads CASSPGRREQYF. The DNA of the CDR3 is TGTGCCAGCTCCCCGGGACGGAGGGAGCAGTACTTC. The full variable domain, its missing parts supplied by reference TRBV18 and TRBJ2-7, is NAGVMQNPRHLVRRRGQEARLRCSPMKGHSHVYWYRQLPEEGLKFMVYLQKENIIDESGMPKERFSAEFPKEGPSILRIQQVVRGDSAAYFCASSPGRREQYFGPGTRLTVT.

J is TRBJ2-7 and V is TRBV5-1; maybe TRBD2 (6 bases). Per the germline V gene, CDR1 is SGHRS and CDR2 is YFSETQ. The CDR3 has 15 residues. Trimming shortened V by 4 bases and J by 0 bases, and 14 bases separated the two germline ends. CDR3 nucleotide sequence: TGCGCCAGCAGCCAGTTAGCGGTGAGCTCCTACGAGCAGTACTTC. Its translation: CASSQLAVSSYEQYF.

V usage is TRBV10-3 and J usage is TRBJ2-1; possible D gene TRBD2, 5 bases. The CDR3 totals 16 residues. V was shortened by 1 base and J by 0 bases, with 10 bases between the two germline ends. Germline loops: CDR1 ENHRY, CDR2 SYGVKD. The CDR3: CAISEFEGSSYNEQFF. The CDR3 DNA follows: TGTGCCATCAGTGAGTTTGAGGGAAGCTCCTACAATGAGCAGTTCTTC.

As DNA, the CDR3 is TGTGCCACCAAGGCTAGCGGGAGACACGAGCAGTACTTC. Protein: CATKASGRHEQYF. This sequence joins TRBV11-2 and TRBJ2-7, with 10 bases identical to TRBD2. The CDR3 totals 13 residues. The germline gives CDR1 SGHAT, CDR2 FQNNGV. Trimming removed 10 bases from V and 5 bases from J; junction bases left unmatched: 8.

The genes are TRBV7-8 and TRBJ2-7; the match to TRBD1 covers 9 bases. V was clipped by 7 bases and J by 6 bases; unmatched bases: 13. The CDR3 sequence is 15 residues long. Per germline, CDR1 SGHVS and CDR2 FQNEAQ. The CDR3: CASTPVGTGSSEQYF. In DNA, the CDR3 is TGTGCCAGCACCCCCGTGGGGACAGGGTCTTCCGAGCAGTACTTC. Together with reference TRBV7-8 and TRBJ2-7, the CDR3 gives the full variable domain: GAGVSQSPRYKVAKRGQDVALRCDPISGHVSLFWYQQALGQGPEFLTYFQNEAQLDKSGLPSDRFFAERPEGSVSTLKIQRTQQEDSAVYLCASTPVGTGSSEQYFGPGTRLTVT.

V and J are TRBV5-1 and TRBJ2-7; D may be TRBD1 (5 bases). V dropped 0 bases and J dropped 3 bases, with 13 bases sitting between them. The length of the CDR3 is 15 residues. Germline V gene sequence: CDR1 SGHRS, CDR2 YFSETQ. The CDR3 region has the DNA TGCGCCAGCAGCTTGGCTTGGGCAGGGTACTACGAGCAGTACTTC. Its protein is CASSLAWAGYYEQYF. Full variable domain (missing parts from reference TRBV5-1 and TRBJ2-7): KAGVTQTPRYLIKTRGQQVTLSCSPISGHRSVSWYQQTPGQGLQFLFEYFSETQRNKGNFPGRFSGRQFSNSRSEMNVSTLELGDSALYLCASSLAWAGYYEQYFGPGTRLTVT.

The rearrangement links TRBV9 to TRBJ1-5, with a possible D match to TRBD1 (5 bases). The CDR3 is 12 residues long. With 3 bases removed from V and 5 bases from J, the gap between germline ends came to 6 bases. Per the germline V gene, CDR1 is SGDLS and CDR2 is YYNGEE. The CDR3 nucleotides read TGTGCCAGCAGCGCGACAGATCAGCCCCAGCATTTT. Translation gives CASSATDQPQHF.

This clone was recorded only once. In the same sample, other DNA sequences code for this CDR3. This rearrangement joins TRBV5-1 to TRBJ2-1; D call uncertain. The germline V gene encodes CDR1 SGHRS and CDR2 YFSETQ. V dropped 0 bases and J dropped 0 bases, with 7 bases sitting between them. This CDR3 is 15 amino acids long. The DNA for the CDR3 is TGCGCCAGCAGCTTGGAAGTGAGCTCCTACAATGAGCAGTTCTTC. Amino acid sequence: CASSLEVSSYNEQFF.

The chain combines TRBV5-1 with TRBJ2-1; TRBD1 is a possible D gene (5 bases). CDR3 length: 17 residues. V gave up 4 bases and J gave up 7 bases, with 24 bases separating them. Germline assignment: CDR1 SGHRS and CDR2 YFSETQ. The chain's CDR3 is CASSPLEGDGASNEQFF. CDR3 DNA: TGCGCCAGCAGCCCTCTGGAAGGGGATGGGGCTAGTAATGAGCAGTTCTTC.

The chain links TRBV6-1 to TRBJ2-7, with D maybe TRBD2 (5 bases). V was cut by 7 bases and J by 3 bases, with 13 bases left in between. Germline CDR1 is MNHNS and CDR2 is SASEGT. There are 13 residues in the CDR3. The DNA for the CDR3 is TGTGCCAGCACGAGGGCAGTGTACTACGAGCAGTACTTC. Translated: CASTRAVYYEQYF.

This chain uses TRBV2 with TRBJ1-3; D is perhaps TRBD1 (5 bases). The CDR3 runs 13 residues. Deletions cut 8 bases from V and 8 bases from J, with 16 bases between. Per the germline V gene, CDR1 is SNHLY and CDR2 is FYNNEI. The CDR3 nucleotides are TGTGCCAGCCTAGGGGCGGAATGGGACACCATATATTTT. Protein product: CASLGAEWDTIYF.

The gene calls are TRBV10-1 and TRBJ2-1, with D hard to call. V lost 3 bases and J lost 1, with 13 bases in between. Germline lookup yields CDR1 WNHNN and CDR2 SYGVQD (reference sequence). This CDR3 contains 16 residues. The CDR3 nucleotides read TGCGCCAGCAGTGACCGGCACTCCAGATCCTACAATGAGCAGTTCTTC. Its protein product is CASSDRHSRSYNEQFF.

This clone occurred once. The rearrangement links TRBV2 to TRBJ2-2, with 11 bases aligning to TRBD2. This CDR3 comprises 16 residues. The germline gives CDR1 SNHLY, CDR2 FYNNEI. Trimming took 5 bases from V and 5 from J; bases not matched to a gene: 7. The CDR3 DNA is TGTGCCAGCAGTTTCCTAGCGGGAGGAAAAACCGGGGAGCTGTTTTTT. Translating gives CASSFLAGGKTGELFF. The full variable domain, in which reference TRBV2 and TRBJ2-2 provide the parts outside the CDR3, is EPEVTQTPSHQVTQMGQEVILRCVPISNHLYFYWYRQILGQKVEFLVSFYNNEISEKSEIFDDQFSVERPDGSNFTLKIRSTKLEDSAMYFCASSFLAGGKTGELFFGEGSRLTVL.

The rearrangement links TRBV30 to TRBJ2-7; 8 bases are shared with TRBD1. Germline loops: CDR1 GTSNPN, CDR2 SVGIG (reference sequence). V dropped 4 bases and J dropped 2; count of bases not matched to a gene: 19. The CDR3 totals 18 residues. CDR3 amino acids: CAWTRTGKGSRGPYEQYF. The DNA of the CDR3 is TGTGCCTGGACCCGGACAGGGAAAGGTAGCAGGGGTCCCTACGAGCAGTACTTC.

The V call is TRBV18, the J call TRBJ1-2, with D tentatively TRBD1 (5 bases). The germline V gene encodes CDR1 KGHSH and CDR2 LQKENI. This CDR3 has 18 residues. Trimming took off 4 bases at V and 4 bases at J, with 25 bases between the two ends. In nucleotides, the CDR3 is TGTGCCAGCTCACTCCGGGACCGAGTTCCCTCATTCCTCTATGGCTACACCTTC. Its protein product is CASSLRDRVPSFLYGYTF. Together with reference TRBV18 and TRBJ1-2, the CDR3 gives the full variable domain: NAGVMQNPRHLVRRRGQEARLRCSPMKGHSHVYWYRQLPEEGLKFMVYLQKENIIDESGMPKERFSAEFPKEGPSILRIQQVVRGDSAAYFCASSLRDRVPSFLYGYTFGSGTRLTVV.

DNA for the CDR3: TGTGCCAGCAAAGGGCAGACTATCACCTACGAGCAGTACTTC. Protein sequence: CASKGQTITYEQYF. The chain employs TRBV2 and TRBJ2-7, with a possible D match to TRBD2 (5 bases). The CDR3 has 14 amino acids. The V and J ends lost 7 bases and 2 bases respectively, with 15 bases between them. The germline gives CDR1 SNHLY, CDR2 FYNNEI.

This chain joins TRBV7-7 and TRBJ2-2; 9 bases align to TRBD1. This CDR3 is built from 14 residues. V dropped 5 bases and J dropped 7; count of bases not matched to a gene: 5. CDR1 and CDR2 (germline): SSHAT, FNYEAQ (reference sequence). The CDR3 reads CASSKDRGNGELFF. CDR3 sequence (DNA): TGTGCCAGCAGCAAAGACAGGGGGAACGGGGAGCTGTTTTTT.

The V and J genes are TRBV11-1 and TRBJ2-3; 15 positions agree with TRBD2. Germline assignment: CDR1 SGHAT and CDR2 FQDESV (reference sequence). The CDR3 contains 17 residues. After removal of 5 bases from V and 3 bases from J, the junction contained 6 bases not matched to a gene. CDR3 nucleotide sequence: TGTGCCAGCAGCACCGGGACTAGCGGGAGGATAACAGATACGCAGTATTTT. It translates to CASSTGTSGRITDTQYF.